This paragraph covers one T cell receptor beta chain sequence. Healthy bone marrow donors made up the donors. The V segment lost 0 bases and the J segment 4 bases; nucleotides outside the gene matches: 13. The germline V gene has CDR1 SGHDT and CDR2 YYEEEE. This CDR3 is 18 amino acids long. This entry belongs to a study of cytomegalovirus exposure and HLA in healthy donors. The PCR employed 60 Vbeta primers together with 13 Jbeta primers. Produced via immunoSEQ multiplex PCR; TCRdb's table is partial and in-frame only. The table includes 75,000 to 95,000 clones, roughly 80% detected once. Sequenced: PBMCs. The receptor was derived from a human donor in good health. The chain carries TRBV5-6 and TRBJ2-1, with TRBD1 matching over 7 bases. CDR3 sequence: CASSLGVSGGSPYNEQFF. DNA of the CDR3: TGTGCCAGCAGCTTGGGCGTGTCAGGGGGTTCCCCTTACAATGAGCAGTTCTTC.